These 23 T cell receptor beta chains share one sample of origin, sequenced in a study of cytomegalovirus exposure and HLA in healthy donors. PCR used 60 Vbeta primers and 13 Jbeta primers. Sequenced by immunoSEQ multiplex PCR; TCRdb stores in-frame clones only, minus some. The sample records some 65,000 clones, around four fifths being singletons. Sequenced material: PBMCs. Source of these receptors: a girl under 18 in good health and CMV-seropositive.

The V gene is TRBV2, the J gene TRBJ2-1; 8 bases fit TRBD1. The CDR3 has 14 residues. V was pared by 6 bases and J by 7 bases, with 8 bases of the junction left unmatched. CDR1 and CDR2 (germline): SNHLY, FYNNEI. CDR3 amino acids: CASSGRTGMNEQFF. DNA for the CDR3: TGTGCCAGCAGCGGACGGACAGGGATGAATGAGCAGTTCTTC.

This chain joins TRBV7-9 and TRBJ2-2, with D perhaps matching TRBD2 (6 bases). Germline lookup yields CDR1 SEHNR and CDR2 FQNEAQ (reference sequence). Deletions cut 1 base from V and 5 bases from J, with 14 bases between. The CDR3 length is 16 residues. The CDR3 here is CASSLGLGDRTGELFF. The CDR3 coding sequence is TGTGCCAGCAGCTTAGGACTAGGGGATCGGACCGGGGAGCTGTTTTTT. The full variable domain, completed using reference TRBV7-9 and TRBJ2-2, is DTGVSQNPRHKITKRGQNVTFRCDPISEHNRLYWYRQTLGQGPEFLTYFQNEAQLEKSRLLSDRFSAERPKGSFSTLEIQRTEQGDSAMYLCASSLGLGDRTGELFFGEGSRLTVL.

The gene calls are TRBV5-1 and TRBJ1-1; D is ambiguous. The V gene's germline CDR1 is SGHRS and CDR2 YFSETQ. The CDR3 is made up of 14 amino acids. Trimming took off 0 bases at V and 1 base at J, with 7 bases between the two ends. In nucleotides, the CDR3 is TGCGCCAGCAGCTTGGATAGAGGGAACACTGAAGCTTTCTTT. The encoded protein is CASSLDRGNTEAFF. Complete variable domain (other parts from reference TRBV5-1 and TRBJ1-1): KAGVTQTPRYLIKTRGQQVTLSCSPISGHRSVSWYQQTPGQGLQFLFEYFSETQRNKGNFPGRFSGRQFSNSRSEMNVSTLELGDSALYLCASSLDRGNTEAFFGQGTRLTVV.

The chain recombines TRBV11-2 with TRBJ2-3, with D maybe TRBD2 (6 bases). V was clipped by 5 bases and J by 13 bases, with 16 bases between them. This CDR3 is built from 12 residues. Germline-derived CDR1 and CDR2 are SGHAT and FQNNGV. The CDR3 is CASSKDSSVEYF. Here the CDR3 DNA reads TGTGCCAGCAGCAAAGATTCTAGCGTGGAGTATTTT.

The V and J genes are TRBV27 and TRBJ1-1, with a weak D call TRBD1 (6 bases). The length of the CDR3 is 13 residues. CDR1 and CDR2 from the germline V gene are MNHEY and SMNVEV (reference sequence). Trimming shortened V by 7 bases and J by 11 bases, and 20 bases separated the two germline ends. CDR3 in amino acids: CASIDFGWTEAFF. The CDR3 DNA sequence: TGTGCCAGCATCGACTTTGGGTGGACAGAGGCTTTCTTT.

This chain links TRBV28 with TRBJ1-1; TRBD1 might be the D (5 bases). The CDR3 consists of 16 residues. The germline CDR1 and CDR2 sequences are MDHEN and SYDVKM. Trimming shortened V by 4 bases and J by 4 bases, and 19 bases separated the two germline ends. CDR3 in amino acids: CASSWTMGRGGTEAFF. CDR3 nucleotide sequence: TGTGCCAGCAGTTGGACCATGGGGCGGGGTGGCACTGAAGCTTTCTTT. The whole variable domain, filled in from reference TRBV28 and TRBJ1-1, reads DVKVTQSSRYLVKRTGEKVFLECVQDMDHENMFWYRQDPGLGLRLIYFSYDVKMKEKGDIPEGYSVSREKKERFSLILESASTNQTSMYLCASSWTMGRGGTEAFFGQGTRLTVV.

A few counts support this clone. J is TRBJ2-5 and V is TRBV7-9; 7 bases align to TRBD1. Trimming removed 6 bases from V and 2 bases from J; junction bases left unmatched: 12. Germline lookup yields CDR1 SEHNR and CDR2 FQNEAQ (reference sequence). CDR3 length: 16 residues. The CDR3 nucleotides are TGTGCCAGCAGTCACAGAAGAGACAGGGCTCAAGAGACCCAGTACTTC. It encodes CASSHRRDRAQETQYF.

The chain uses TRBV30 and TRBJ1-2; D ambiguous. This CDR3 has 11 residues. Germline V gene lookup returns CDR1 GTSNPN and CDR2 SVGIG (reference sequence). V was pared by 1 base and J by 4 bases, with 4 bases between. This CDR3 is CAWSELYGYTF. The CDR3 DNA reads TGTGCCTGGAGTGAACTCTATGGCTACACCTTC.

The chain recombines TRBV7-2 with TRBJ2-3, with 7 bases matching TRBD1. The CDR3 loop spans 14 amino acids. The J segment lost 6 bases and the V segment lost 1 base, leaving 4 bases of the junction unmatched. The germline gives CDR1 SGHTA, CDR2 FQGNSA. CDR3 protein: CASSLGTGADTQYF. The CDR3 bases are TGTGCCAGCAGCTTAGGCACAGGGGCGGATACGCAGTATTTT.

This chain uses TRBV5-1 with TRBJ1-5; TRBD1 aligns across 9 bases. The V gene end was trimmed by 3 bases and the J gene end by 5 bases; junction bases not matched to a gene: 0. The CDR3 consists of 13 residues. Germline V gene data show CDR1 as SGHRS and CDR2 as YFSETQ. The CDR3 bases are TGCGCCAGCAGCTGGACAGGGGATCAGCCCCAGCATTTT. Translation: CASSWTGDQPQHF.

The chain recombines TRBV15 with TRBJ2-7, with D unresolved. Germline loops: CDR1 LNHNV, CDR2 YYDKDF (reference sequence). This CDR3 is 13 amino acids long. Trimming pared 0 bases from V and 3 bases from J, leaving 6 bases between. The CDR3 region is CATSRDPYYEQYF. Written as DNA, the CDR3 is TGTGCCACCAGCAGAGACCCGTACTACGAGCAGTACTTC.

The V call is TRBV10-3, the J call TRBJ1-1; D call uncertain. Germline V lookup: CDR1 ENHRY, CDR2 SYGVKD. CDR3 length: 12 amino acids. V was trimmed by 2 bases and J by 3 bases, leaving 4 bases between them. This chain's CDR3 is CAISEEYTEAFF. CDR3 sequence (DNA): TGTGCCATCAGTGAGGAGTACACTGAAGCTTTCTTT.

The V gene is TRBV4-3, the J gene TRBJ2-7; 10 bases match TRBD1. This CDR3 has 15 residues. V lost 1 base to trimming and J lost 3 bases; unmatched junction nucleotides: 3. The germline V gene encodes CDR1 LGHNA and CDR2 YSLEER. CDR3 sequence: CASSQVGTGVYEQYF. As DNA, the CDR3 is TGCGCCAGCAGCCAAGTTGGGACAGGGGTCTACGAGCAGTACTTC.

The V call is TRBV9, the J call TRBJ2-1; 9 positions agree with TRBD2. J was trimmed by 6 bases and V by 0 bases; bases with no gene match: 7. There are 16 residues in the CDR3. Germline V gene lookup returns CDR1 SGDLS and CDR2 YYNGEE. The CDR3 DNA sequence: TGTGCCAGCAGCGTAGGTGTAGGGGGACTAGCCAATGAGCAGTTCTTC. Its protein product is CASSVGVGGLANEQFF.

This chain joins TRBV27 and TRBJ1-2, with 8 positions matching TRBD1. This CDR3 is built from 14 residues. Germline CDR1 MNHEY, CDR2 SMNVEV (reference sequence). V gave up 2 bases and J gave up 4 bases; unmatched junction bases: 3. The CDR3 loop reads CASSLRQGAYGYTF. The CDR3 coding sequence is TGTGCCAGCAGTTTAAGGCAGGGGGCCTATGGCTACACCTTC.

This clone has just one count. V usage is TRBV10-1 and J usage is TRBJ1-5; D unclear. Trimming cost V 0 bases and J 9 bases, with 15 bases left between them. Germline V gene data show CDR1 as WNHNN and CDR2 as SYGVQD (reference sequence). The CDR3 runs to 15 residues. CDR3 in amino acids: CASSESGTPLRPQHF. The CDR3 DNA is TGCGCCAGCAGTGAGTCGGGCACACCTCTGAGGCCCCAGCATTTT.

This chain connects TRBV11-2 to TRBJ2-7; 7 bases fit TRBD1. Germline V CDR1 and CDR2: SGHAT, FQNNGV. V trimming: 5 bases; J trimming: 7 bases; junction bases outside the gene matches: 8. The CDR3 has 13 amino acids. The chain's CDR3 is CASSETTGSEQYF. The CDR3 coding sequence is TGTGCCAGCAGCGAAACGACAGGGTCTGAGCAGTACTTC.

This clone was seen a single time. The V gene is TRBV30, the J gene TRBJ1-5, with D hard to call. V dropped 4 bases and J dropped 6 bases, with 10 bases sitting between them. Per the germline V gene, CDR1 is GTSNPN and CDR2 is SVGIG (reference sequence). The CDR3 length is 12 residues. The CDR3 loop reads CAWTHLGQPQHF. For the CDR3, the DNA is TGTGCCTGGACCCACCTAGGTCAGCCCCAGCATTTT.

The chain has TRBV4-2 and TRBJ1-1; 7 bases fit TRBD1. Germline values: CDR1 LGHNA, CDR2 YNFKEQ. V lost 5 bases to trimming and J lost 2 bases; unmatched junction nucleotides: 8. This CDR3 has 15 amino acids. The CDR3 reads CASSRGQGTNTEAFF. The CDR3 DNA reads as TGTGCCAGCAGCAGGGGGCAGGGAACAAACACTGAAGCTTTCTTT.

This CDR3 is CASMGLAEYNEQFF. CDR3 nucleotide sequence: TGTGCCAGTATGGGACTAGCGGAATACAATGAGCAGTTCTTC. The V and J genes are TRBV19 and TRBJ2-1, with 11 bases identical to TRBD2. The length of the CDR3 is 14 residues. Trimming at V came to 7 bases and at J to 4 bases, leaving 3 bases not matched to a gene. Germline V gene sequence: CDR1 LNHDA, CDR2 SQIVND (reference sequence).

In DNA, the CDR3 is TGTGCCAGCAGTGAGGGGGACAGGGACCATGGCTACACCTTC. Residues: CASSEGDRDHGYTF. The chain recombines TRBV6-1 with TRBJ1-2; 9 nucleotides line up with TRBD1. The germline CDR1 and CDR2 sequences are MNHNS and SASEGT. J lost 6 bases, V lost 3 bases, and 5 bases had no gene match. The CDR3 is made up of 14 amino acids.

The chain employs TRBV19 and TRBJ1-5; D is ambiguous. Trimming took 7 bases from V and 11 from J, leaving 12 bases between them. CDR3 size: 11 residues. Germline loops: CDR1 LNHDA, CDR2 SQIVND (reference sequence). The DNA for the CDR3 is TGTGCCAGTACCGGTGAGGAGGCCCAGCATTTT. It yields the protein CASTGEEAQHF. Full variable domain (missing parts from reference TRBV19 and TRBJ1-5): DGGITQSPKYLFRKEGQNVTLSCEQNLNHDAMYWYRQDPGQGLRLIYYSQIVNDFQKGDIAEGYSVSREKKESFPLTVTSAQKNPTAFYLCASTGEEAQHFGDGTRLSIL.

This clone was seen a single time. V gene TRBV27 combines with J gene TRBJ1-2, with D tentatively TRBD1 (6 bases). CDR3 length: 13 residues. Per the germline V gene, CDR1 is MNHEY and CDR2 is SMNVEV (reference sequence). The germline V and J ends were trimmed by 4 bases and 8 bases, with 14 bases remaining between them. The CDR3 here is CASSSTQGYGYTF. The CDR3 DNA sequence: TGTGCCAGCAGTTCGACCCAGGGGTACGGCTACACCTTC.